The rows below give T cell receptor beta chains drawn from one sample of a study of response to subunit inactivated influenza vaccine. TCRdb independently ran MiXCR on the RT-PCR reads; one entry per CDR3 protein. The top ten hold 10% of the sample, which has roughly 760,000 distinct CDR3 sequences, 21% seen once. The specimen was PBMCs from blood, collected 5 to 6 days after vaccination. These receptors all stem from a man in his fifties who received an inactivated influenza vaccine. CDR3s include the opening cysteine and the closing phenylalanine or tryptophan.

cdr3_aa: CASSQGQATDTQYF; j_call: TRBJ2-3; v_call: TRBV7-9
cdr3_aa: CASSPILRGREETQYF; j_call: TRBJ2-5; v_call: TRBV25-1
cdr3_aa: CASSSETGRWEKLFF; j_call: TRBJ1-4; v_call: TRBV7-2
cdr3_aa: CASSQNSGGETQYF; j_call: TRBJ2-5; v_call: TRBV7-2
cdr3_aa: CASSSRRGPGELFF; j_call: TRBJ2-2; v_call: TRBV7-2
cdr3_aa: CASSQTGAAYEQYF; j_call: TRBJ2-7; v_call: TRBV4-2
cdr3_aa: CASSLSTGGQYF; j_call: TRBJ2-3; v_call: TRBV12-3/TRBV12-4
cdr3_aa: CAISPRGTRGKNIQYF; j_call: TRBJ2-4; v_call: TRBV10-3
cdr3_aa: CASSSLTRQDIQYF; j_call: TRBJ2-4; v_call: TRBV7-2
cdr3_aa: CATSDLFETQYF; j_call: TRBJ2-5; v_call: TRBV24-1
cdr3_aa: CASSFQGRYEQYF; j_call: TRBJ2-7; v_call: TRBV11-2
cdr3_aa: CSATGLAGGGYEQYF; j_call: TRBJ2-7; v_call: TRBV20-1
cdr3_aa: CASSQPPGYEQYF; j_call: TRBJ2-7; v_call: TRBV4-1
cdr3_aa: CASSLAVPNPSYEQYF; j_call: TRBJ2-7; v_call: TRBV11-2
cdr3_aa: CASSFQLSGGKYNEQFF; j_call: TRBJ2-1; v_call: TRBV12-3/TRBV12-4
cdr3_aa: CSVEGRLTNEKLFF; j_call: TRBJ1-4; v_call: TRBV29-1
cdr3_aa: CSATLRTDTQYF; j_call: TRBJ2-3; v_call: TRBV20-1
cdr3_aa: CASRRPTSGVSYEQYF; j_call: TRBJ2-7; v_call: TRBV6-2/TRBV6-3
cdr3_aa: CASRPQQNTGELFF; j_call: TRBJ2-2; v_call: TRBV7-2
cdr3_aa: CASSIDRVREAFF; j_call: TRBJ1-1; v_call: TRBV11-2
cdr3_aa: CASSSWIGPYEQYF; j_call: TRBJ2-7; v_call: TRBV6-5
cdr3_aa: CASSGDGYYEQYF; j_call: TRBJ2-7; v_call: TRBV5-5
cdr3_aa: CASSWGSNSPLHF; j_call: TRBJ1-6; v_call: TRBV6-2/TRBV6-3
cdr3_aa: CSARTGQGGTEAFF; j_call: TRBJ1-1; v_call: TRBV20-1
cdr3_aa: CASRAGTGNWNTGELFF; j_call: TRBJ2-2; v_call: TRBV19
cdr3_aa: CAISELGGEQSWYGYTF; j_call: TRBJ1-2; v_call: TRBV10-3
cdr3_aa: CAIRVGDGTEAFF; j_call: TRBJ1-1; v_call: TRBV10-3
cdr3_aa: CASSRSGQGNNEQFF; j_call: TRBJ2-1; v_call: TRBV12-3/TRBV12-4
cdr3_aa: CSARGPSANEQFF; j_call: TRBJ2-1; v_call: TRBV20-1
cdr3_aa: CASSGTGALTDTQYF; j_call: TRBJ2-3; v_call: TRBV3-1
cdr3_aa: CASSSGGLGRGNQPQHF; j_call: TRBJ1-5; v_call: TRBV7-9
cdr3_aa: CAISESGAQPQHF; j_call: TRBJ1-5; v_call: TRBV10-3
cdr3_aa: CASSLSLLAGVYEQYF; j_call: TRBJ2-7; v_call: TRBV28
cdr3_aa: CSAPVRGAGTEAFF; j_call: TRBJ1-1; v_call: TRBV20-1
cdr3_aa: CASSLGTANLYEQYF; j_call: TRBJ2-7; v_call: TRBV7-9
cdr3_aa: CASSIGQGGPINGYTF; j_call: TRBJ1-2; v_call: TRBV27
cdr3_aa: CSALWEGGYEQYF; j_call: TRBJ2-7; v_call: TRBV20-1
cdr3_aa: CASSKAVGQGLTEAFF; j_call: TRBJ1-1; v_call: TRBV6-1
cdr3_aa: CSSRQSQETQYF; j_call: TRBJ2-5; v_call: TRBV29-1
cdr3_aa: CASSLALLPGELFF; j_call: TRBJ2-2; v_call: TRBV12-3/TRBV12-4
cdr3_aa: CASSAGTRLGADTQYF; j_call: TRBJ2-3; v_call: TRBV28
cdr3_aa: CSVEEDMVYGYTF; j_call: TRBJ1-2; v_call: TRBV29-1
cdr3_aa: CASRLDPAAQETQYF; j_call: TRBJ2-5; v_call: TRBV2
cdr3_aa: CAISEYGGGGIGYEQYF; j_call: TRBJ2-7; v_call: TRBV10-3
cdr3_aa: CASSSGTQSPGGELFF; j_call: TRBJ2-2; v_call: TRBV7-6
cdr3_aa: CAAEFRNTGELFF; j_call: TRBJ2-2; v_call: TRBV28